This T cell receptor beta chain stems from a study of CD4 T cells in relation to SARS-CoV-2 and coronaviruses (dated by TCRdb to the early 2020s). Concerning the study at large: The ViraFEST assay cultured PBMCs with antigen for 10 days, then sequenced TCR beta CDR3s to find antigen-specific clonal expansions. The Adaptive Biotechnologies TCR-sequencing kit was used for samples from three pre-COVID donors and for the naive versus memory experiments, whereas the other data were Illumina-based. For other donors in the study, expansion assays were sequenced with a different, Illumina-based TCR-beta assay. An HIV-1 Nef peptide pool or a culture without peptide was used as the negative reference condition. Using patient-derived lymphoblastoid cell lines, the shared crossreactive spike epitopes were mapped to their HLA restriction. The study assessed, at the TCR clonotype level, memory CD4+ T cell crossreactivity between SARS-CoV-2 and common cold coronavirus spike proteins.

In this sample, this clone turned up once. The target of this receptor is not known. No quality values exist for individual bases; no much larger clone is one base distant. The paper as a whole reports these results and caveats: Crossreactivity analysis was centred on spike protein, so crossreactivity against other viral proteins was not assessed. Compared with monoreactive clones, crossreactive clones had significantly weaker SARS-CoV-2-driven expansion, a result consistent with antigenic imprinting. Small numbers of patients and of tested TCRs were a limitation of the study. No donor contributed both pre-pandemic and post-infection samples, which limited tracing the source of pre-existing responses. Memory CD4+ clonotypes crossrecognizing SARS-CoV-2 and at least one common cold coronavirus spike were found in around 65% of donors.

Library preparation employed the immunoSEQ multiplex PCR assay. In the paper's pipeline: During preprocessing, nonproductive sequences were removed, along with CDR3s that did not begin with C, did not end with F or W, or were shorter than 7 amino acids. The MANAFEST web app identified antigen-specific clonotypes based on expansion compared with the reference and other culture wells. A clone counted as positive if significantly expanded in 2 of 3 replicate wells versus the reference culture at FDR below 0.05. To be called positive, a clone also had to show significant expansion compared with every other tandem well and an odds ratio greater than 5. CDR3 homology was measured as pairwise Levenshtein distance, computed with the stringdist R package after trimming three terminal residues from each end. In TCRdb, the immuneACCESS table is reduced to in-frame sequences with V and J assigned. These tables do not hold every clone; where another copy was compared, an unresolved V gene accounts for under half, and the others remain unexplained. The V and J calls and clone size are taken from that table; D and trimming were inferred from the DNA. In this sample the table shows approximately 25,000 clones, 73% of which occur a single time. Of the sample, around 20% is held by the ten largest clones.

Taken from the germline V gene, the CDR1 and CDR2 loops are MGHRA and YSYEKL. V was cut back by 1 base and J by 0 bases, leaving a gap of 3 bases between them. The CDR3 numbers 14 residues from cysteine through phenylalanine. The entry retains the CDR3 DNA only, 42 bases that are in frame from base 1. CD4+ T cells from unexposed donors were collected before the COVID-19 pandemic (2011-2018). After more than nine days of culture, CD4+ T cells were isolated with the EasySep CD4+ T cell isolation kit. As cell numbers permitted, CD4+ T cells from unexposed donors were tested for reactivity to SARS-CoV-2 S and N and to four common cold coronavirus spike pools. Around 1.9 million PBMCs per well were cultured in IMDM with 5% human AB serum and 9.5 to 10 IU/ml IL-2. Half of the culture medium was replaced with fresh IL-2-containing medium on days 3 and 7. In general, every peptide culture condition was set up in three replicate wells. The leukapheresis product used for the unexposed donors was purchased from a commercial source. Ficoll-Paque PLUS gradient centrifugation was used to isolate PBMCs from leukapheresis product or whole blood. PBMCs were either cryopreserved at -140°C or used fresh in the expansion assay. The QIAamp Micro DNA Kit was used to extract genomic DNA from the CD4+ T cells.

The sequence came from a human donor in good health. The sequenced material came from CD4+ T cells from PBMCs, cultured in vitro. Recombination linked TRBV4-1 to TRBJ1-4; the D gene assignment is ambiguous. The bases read TGCGCCAGCAGCCAAGTTTCAACTAATGAAAAACTGTTTTTT. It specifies CASSQVSTNEKLFF.